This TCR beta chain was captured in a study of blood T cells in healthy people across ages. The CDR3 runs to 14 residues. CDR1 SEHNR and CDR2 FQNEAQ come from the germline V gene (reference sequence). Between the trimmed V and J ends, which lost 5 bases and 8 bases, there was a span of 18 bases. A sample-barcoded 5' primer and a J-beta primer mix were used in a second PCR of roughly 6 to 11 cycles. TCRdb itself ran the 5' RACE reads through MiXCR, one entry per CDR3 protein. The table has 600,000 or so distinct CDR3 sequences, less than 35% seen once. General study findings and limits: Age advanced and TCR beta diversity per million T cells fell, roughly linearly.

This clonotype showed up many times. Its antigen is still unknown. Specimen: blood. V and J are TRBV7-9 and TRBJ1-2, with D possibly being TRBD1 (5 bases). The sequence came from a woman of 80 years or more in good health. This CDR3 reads CASSTSLGLEGYTF. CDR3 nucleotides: TGTGCCAGCAGCACGAGCCTGGGGCTTGAAGGCTACACCTTC.